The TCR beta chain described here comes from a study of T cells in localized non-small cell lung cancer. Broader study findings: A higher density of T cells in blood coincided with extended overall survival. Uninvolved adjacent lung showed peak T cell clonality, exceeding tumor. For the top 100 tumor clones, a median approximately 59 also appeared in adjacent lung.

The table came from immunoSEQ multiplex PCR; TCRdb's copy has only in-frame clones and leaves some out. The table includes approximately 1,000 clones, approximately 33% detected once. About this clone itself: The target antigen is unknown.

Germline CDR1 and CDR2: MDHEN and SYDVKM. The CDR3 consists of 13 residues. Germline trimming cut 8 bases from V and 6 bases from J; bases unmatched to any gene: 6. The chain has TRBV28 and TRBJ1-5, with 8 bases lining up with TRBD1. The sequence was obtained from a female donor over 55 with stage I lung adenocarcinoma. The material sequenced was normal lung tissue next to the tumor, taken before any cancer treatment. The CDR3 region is CASVRQGIQPQHF. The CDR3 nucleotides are TGTGCCAGCGTTAGACAGGGGATTCAGCCCCAGCATTTT.